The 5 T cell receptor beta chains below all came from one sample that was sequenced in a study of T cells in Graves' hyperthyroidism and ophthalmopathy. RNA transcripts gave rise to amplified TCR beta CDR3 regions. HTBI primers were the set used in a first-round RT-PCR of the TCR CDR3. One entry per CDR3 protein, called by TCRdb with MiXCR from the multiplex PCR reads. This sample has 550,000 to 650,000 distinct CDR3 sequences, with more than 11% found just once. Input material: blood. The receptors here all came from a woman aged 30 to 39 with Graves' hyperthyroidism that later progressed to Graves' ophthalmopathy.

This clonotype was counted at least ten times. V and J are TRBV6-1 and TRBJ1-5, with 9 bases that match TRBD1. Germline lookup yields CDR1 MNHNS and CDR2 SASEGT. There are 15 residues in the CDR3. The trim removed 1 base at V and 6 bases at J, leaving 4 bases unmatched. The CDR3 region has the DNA TGTGCCAGCAGTGAAGTGGGACAGGGCGGTCAGCCCCAGCATTTT. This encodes CASSEVGQGGQPQHF.

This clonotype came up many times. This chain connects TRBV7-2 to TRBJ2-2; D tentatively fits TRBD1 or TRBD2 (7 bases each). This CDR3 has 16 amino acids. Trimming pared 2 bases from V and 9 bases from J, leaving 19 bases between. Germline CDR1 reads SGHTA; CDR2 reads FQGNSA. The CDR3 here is CASSLSGTAGRRELFF. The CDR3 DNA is TGTGCCAGCAGCTTATCCGGGACAGCGGGAAGAAGGGAGCTGTTTTTT.

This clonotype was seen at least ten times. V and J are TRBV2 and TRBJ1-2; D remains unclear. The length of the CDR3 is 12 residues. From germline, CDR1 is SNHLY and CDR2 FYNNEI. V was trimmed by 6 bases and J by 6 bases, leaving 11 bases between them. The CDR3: CASRRTSHGYTF. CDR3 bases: TGTGCCAGCAGAAGGACGAGTCATGGCTACACCTTC.

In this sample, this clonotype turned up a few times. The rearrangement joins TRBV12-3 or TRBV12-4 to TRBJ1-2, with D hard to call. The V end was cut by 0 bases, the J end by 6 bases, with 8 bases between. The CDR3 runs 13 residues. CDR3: CASSLAPGHGYTF. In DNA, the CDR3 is TGTGCCAGCAGTTTAGCACCTGGGCATGGCTACACCTTC.

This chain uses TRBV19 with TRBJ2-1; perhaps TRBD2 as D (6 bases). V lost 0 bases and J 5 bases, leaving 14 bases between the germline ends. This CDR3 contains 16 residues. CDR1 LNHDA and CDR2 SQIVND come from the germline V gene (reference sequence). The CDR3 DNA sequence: TGTGCCAGTAGTATAGATCAAGCGGGCGGTAACAATGAGCAGTTCTTC. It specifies CASSIDQAGGNNEQFF.